Following are 28 T cell receptor beta chains from one sample sequenced in a study of blood T cell repertoires in COVID-19. Some clones are missing from TCRdb's copy, which holds only in-frame ones; the method was immunoSEQ multiplex PCR. The profile shows approximately 100,000 clones, roughly 90% of them singletons. Source material: peripheral blood. All receptors come from a man aged 60 to 69 with acute or convalescent COVID-19.

The genes are TRBV5-1 and TRBJ2-5; 9 bases fit TRBD2. V shed 0 bases and J 2 bases; nucleotides not matched to a gene: 5. This CDR3 spans 16 amino acids. Germline CDR1 reads SGHRS; CDR2 reads YFSETQ. CDR3 bases: TGCGCCAGCAGCTTGGAGGCTAGCGGGACACAAGAGACCCAGTACTTC. Its translation is CASSLEASGTQETQYF. Together with reference TRBV5-1 and TRBJ2-5, the CDR3 gives the full variable domain: KAGVTQTPRYLIKTRGQQVTLSCSPISGHRSVSWYQQTPGQGLQFLFEYFSETQRNKGNFPGRFSGRQFSNSRSEMNVSTLELGDSALYLCASSLEASGTQETQYFGPGTRLLVL.

V usage is TRBV11-3 and J usage is TRBJ2-1; 7 positions agree with TRBD1. The trim removed 1 base at V and 0 bases at J, leaving 3 bases unmatched. Looked up from germline, CDR1 is SGHNT and CDR2 is YENEEA. The CDR3 runs to 16 residues. The CDR3, as DNA: TGTGCCAGCAGCTTAGGAGGGGACAGCTCCTACAATGAGCAGTTCTTC. The encoded protein is CASSLGGDSSYNEQFF.

V gene TRBV5-1 combines with J gene TRBJ2-1; no reliable D call. The CDR3 contains 14 residues. V lost 7 bases and J lost 1, with 12 bases in between. Germline CDR1 is SGHRS and CDR2 is YFSETQ. The chain's CDR3 is CASLGSESYNEQFF. The CDR3 DNA sequence: TGCGCCAGCTTGGGTTCGGAGTCCTACAATGAGCAGTTCTTC.

The chain employs TRBV3-1 (or the pseudogene TRBV3-2) and TRBJ2-1; TRBD2 matches at 9 bases. J lost 10 bases, V lost 1 base, and 17 bases had no gene match. Germline-derived CDR1 and CDR2 are LGHDT and YNNKEL (reference sequence). The CDR3 contains 18 residues. CDR3 protein: CASSQARGGRAKLSEQFF. CDR3 in DNA: TGTGCCAGCAGCCAAGCTAGGGGCGGGAGGGCCAAACTATCCGAGCAGTTCTTC.

This clone was observed a few times. The chain couples TRBV5-1 to TRBJ1-1; 8 bases map to TRBD1. Germline V CDR1 and CDR2: SGHRS, YFSETQ. The CDR3 is 17 residues long. The V segment lost 4 bases and the J segment 3 bases; nucleotides outside the gene matches: 14. This CDR3 is CASSPGPRGLLDTEAFF. The CDR3, as DNA: TGCGCCAGCAGCCCAGGTCCCAGGGGGCTTTTGGACACTGAAGCTTTCTTT.

The chain combines TRBV10-3 with TRBJ1-5; the D gene is possibly TRBD1 (6 bases). The CDR3 extends over 14 amino acids. Germline lookup yields CDR1 ENHRY and CDR2 SYGVKD. V lost 6 bases, J lost 4 bases, and 13 bases lay in between. CDR3 protein: CAIRMAGENQPQHF. DNA for the CDR3: TGTGCCATCAGGATGGCAGGGGAAAATCAGCCCCAGCATTTT.

This clone turned up a few times. The sample holds other DNA sequences that translate to the same CDR3. The chain uses TRBV20-1 and TRBJ2-7, with a tentative D call TRBD1 (5 bases). Trimming cost V 2 bases and J 4 bases, with 6 bases left between them. CDR3 length: 11 amino acids. The V gene's germline CDR1 is DFQATT and CDR2 SNEGSKA (reference sequence). In DNA, the CDR3 is TGCAGTGCTAGACAGGGATACGAGCAGTACTTC. Translating it yields CSARQGYEQYF.

The rearrangement links TRBV29-1 to TRBJ2-1; 9 nucleotides match TRBD1. The CDR3 covers 13 residues. Looked up from germline, CDR1 is SQVTM and CDR2 is ANQGSEA. V was clipped by 4 bases and J by 10 bases; unmatched bases: 8. CDR3 sequence reads: CSVADRGFGEQFF. The CDR3, as DNA: TGCAGCGTTGCGGACAGGGGATTCGGGGAGCAGTTCTTC.

This clone has just one count. The chain couples TRBV18 to TRBJ1-4; D uncertain. The CDR3 length is 18 residues. V shed 3 bases and J shed 0 bases, with 17 bases lying between them. Germline V CDR1 and CDR2: KGHSH, LQKENI. This CDR3 is CASSPLPPRQATNEKLFF. The CDR3 nucleotides read TGTGCCAGCTCACCTCTACCACCGCGACAAGCAACTAATGAAAAACTGTTTTTT.

This clone was counted a few times. The genes are TRBV5-1 and TRBJ2-7, with a weak D call TRBD1 (6 bases). Germline V CDR1 and CDR2: SGHRS, YFSETQ. V lost 1 base, J lost 5 bases, and 7 bases lay in between. CDR3 length: 12 amino acids. CDR3 bases: TGCGCCAGCAGCTTGCCAGGGGACGAGCAGTACTTC. Its translation: CASSLPGDEQYF. Complete variable domain (other parts from reference TRBV5-1 and TRBJ2-7): KAGVTQTPRYLIKTRGQQVTLSCSPISGHRSVSWYQQTPGQGLQFLFEYFSETQRNKGNFPGRFSGRQFSNSRSEMNVSTLELGDSALYLCASSLPGDEQYFGPGTRLTVT.

CDR3 coding DNA: TGTGCCAGCAGCCTCGGGGGGCAGGGCGAGCAGTACTTC. Protein product: CASSLGGQGEQYF. V and J are TRBV3-1 (or the pseudogene TRBV3-2) and TRBJ2-7, with D maybe TRBD2 (7 bases). Trimming stripped 4 bases from V and 6 bases from J, with 13 bases between. There are 13 residues in the CDR3. Germline V CDR1 and CDR2: LGHDT, YNNKEL (reference sequence).

This chain joins TRBV24-1 and TRBJ2-2, with TRBD1 as a possible D gene (6 bases). Germline CDR1 and CDR2: KGHDR and SFDVKD. The CDR3 loop spans 13 amino acids. The V and J ends lost 5 bases and 6 bases respectively, with 9 bases between them. CDR3 loop: CATSVSGAGELFF. For the CDR3, the DNA is TGTGCCACCAGTGTTTCAGGGGCCGGGGAGCTGTTTTTT.

This chain connects TRBV5-4 to TRBJ2-2; TRBD2 matches 16 bases. The trim removed 4 bases at V and 7 bases at J, leaving 10 bases unmatched. This CDR3 contains 18 residues. Looked up from germline, CDR1 is SGHNT and CDR2 is YYREEE (reference sequence). This chain's CDR3 is CASSPPGLAGGFGGELFF. DNA for the CDR3: TGTGCCAGCAGCCCCCCGGGACTAGCGGGAGGGTTTGGCGGGGAGCTGTTTTTT.

The table lists this clone with a count of one. V is TRBV5-5 and J is TRBJ1-6, with D uncertain. The V end lost 0 bases, the J end lost 5 bases, and 6 bases lay between the germline ends. The germline CDR1 and CDR2 sequences are SGHKS and YYEKEE (reference sequence). The CDR3 totals 14 residues. CDR3 region: CASSLGLHNSPLHF. For the CDR3, the DNA is TGTGCCAGCAGCTTGGGACTACATAATTCACCCCTCCACTTT.

The chain recombines TRBV9 with TRBJ2-2; D uncertain. Germline V gene sequence: CDR1 SGDLS, CDR2 YYNGEE. V was trimmed by 2 bases and J by 4 bases, leaving 6 bases between them. The CDR3 length is 13 residues. The CDR3, as DNA: TGTGCCAGCAGCGTCCGGTCCACCGGGGAGCTGTTTTTT. It encodes CASSVRSTGELFF.

The chain couples TRBV28 to TRBJ2-1; 8 bases fit TRBD1. This CDR3 region has 14 residues. Germline V gene lookup returns CDR1 MDHEN and CDR2 SYDVKM. Losses at the gene ends were 3 bases for V and 5 bases for J; bases not matched to a gene: 3. CDR3 region: CASSFRTGNNEQFF. Here the CDR3 DNA reads TGTGCCAGCAGTTTTCGGACAGGGAACAATGAGCAGTTCTTC. The full variable domain, completed using reference TRBV28 and TRBJ2-1, is DVKVTQSSRYLVKRTGEKVFLECVQDMDHENMFWYRQDPGLGLRLIYFSYDVKMKEKGDIPEGYSVSREKKERFSLILESASTNQTSMYLCASSFRTGNNEQFFGPGTRLTVL.

This chain joins TRBV6-5 and TRBJ2-1, with 9 positions matching TRBD1. After removal of 6 bases from V and 9 bases from J, the junction contained 12 bases not matched to a gene. CDR1 is MNHEY and CDR2 is SVGAGI in the germline V gene. The CDR3 is 15 residues long. This CDR3 reads CASSDRDRVNSEQFF. The CDR3, as DNA: TGTGCCAGCAGCGACCGGGACAGGGTAAATAGTGAGCAGTTCTTC.

The chain recombines TRBV28 with TRBJ2-4; tentative D call: TRBD1 (6 bases). V lost 5 bases to trimming and J lost 6 bases, with 20 bases between them. This CDR3 is built from 16 residues. Germline V gene data show CDR1 as MDHEN and CDR2 as SYDVKM. Here the CDR3 reads CASSPTGHLDPNIQYF. DNA for the CDR3: TGTGCCAGCAGTCCAACGGGACACTTGGACCCAAACATTCAGTACTTC. Complete variable domain (other parts from reference TRBV28 and TRBJ2-4): DVKVTQSSRYLVKRTGEKVFLECVQDMDHENMFWYRQDPGLGLRLIYFSYDVKMKEKGDIPEGYSVSREKKERFSLILESASTNQTSMYLCASSPTGHLDPNIQYFGAGTRLSVL.

V is TRBV7-8 and J is TRBJ1-1; D gene ambiguous. Trimming removed 2 bases from V and 0 bases from J, with 7 bases in between. The CDR3 is 14 residues long. From germline, CDR1 is SGHVS and CDR2 FQNEAQ. The CDR3 DNA sequence: TGTGCCAGCAGCTTAAGCGGATTGAACACTGAAGCTTTCTTT. Translation: CASSLSGLNTEAFF.

V and J are TRBV6-6 and TRBJ2-5, with TRBD2 identical over 11 bases. With 8 bases clipped from V and 7 bases from J, the junction kept 6 bases outside the gene matches. There are 13 residues in the CDR3. The germline CDR1 and CDR2 sequences are MNHNY and SVGAGI (reference sequence). This CDR3 reads CASCTSGRVTQYF. CDR3 DNA: TGTGCCAGCTGTACTAGCGGGAGAGTGACCCAGTACTTC.

The chain employs TRBV19 and TRBJ2-2; TRBD2 matches 11 bases. The length of the CDR3 is 16 residues. V was pared by 4 bases and J by 6 bases, with 7 bases of the junction left unmatched. Germline CDR1 and CDR2: LNHDA and SQIVND (reference sequence). The CDR3 bases are TGTGCCAGTAGTACTGTAGCGGGAGGGCCTTCCGGGGAGCTGTTTTTT. Translated: CASSTVAGGPSGELFF.

The chain carries TRBV6-5 and TRBJ1-5, with 9 bases fitting TRBD1. Germline V gives CDR1 MNHEY, CDR2 SVGAGI. This CDR3 is built from 15 residues. V lost 5 bases, J lost 6 bases, and 8 bases stayed unmatched. CDR3 amino acids: CASSRTGVTRQPQHF. The CDR3 nucleotides read TGTGCCAGCAGTAGGACAGGGGTAACTCGTCAGCCCCAGCATTTT.

The chain joins TRBV24-1 to TRBJ1-1; D uncertain. The CDR3 length is 15 residues. V was pared by 2 bases and J by 5 bases, with 14 bases between. In germline, CDR1 is KGHDR, CDR2 SFDVKD. CDR3 DNA: TGTGCCACCAGTGATTCCCTAGGAGGGCAAACTGAAGCTTTCTTT. Translating gives CATSDSLGGQTEAFF.

This rearrangement joins TRBV4-2 to TRBJ2-5; perhaps TRBD2 as D (6 bases). This CDR3 is built from 15 residues. V lost 0 bases to trimming and J lost 5 bases, with 13 bases between them. Germline lookup yields CDR1 LGHNA and CDR2 YNFKEQ. The CDR3 is CASSQELRERETQYF. The CDR3 coding sequence is TGTGCCAGCAGCCAAGAGTTACGGGAGAGGGAGACCCAGTACTTC.

This clone was recorded only once. This chain uses TRBV5-1 with TRBJ2-5, with D possibly TRBD2 on 5 matching bases. This CDR3 spans 14 amino acids. Trimming shortened V by 4 bases and J by 2 bases, and 12 bases separated the two germline ends. The germline gives CDR1 SGHRS, CDR2 YFSETQ. CDR3 bases: TGCGCCAGCAGCCGGGATGGGTATCAAGAGACCCAGTACTTC. Protein: CASSRDGYQETQYF.

The rearrangement links TRBV5-4 to TRBJ2-3; the match to TRBD1 covers 9 bases. The germline CDR1 and CDR2 sequences are SGHNT and YYREEE (reference sequence). CDR3 length equals 14 residues. Trimming cost V 4 bases and J 5 bases; bases outside gene matches: 5. This CDR3 reads CASSETGGEDTQYF. CDR3 in DNA: TGTGCCAGCAGCGAGACAGGGGGTGAAGATACGCAGTATTTT.

The chain combines TRBV20-1 with TRBJ1-2, with D unclear. Trimming took off 3 bases at V and 5 bases at J, with 7 bases between the two ends. Germline values: CDR1 DFQATT, CDR2 SNEGSKA (reference sequence). This CDR3 region has 11 residues. In DNA form, the CDR3 reads TGCAGTGCTAGGGACTTTTATGGCTACACCTTC. This encodes CSARDFYGYTF.

The CDR3 bases are TGTGCCAGCATCGGGCGGGGCGACGTTGAAAAACTGTTTTTT. Translation: CASIGRGDVEKLFF. The gene calls are TRBV6-5 and TRBJ1-4; D may be TRBD1 (5 bases). Germline V gene lookup returns CDR1 MNHEY and CDR2 SVGAGI. Trimming stripped 7 bases from V and 7 bases from J, with 16 bases between. The CDR3 extends over 14 amino acids.